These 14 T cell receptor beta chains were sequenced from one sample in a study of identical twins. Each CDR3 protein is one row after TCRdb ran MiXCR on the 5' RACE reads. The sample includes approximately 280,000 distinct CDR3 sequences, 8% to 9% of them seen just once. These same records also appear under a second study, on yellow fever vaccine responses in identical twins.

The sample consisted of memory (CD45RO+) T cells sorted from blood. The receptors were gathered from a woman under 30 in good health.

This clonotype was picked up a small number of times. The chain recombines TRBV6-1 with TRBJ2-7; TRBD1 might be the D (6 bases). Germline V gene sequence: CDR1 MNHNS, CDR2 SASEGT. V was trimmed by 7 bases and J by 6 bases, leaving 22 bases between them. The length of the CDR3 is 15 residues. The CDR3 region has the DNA TGTGCCAGCATCTTTTACAGGGTGTTTTGGTGCGAGCAGTACTTC. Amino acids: CASIFYRVFWCEQYF.

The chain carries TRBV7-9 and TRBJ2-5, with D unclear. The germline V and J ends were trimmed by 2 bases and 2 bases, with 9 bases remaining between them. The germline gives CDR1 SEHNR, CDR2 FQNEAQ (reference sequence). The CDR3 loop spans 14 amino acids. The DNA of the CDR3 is TGTGCCAGCAGCTTATTCGGCGGACAAGAGACCCAGTACTTC. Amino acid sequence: CASSLFGGQETQYF. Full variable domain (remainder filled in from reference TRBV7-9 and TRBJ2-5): DTGVSQNPRHKITKRGQNVTFRCDPISEHNRLYWYRQTLGQGPEFLTYFQNEAQLEKSRLLSDRFSAERPKGSFSTLEIQRTEQGDSAMYLCASSLFGGQETQYFGPGTRLLVL.

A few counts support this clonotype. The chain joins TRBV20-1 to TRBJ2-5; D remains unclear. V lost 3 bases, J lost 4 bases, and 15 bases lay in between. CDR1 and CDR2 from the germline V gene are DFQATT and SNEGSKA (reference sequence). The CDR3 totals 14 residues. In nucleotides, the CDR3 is TGCAGTGCTAGGGCTGGGGTTGTGTCAGAGACCCAGTACTTC. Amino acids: CSARAGVVSETQYF.

DNA for the CDR3: TGTGCCAGCAGTAAAGGGACTAGCGCCAATGAGCAGTTCTTC. Translated, it gives CASSKGTSANEQFF. The chain recombines TRBV6-1 with TRBJ2-1; 10 bases fit TRBD2. CDR3 length: 14 residues. From germline, CDR1 is MNHNS and CDR2 SASEGT. V was clipped by 5 bases and J by 6 bases; unmatched bases: 4.

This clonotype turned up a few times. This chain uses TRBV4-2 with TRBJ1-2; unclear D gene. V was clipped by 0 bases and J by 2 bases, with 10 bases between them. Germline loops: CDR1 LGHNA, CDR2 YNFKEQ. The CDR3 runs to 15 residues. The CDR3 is CASSQDILQNYGYTF. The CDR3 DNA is TGTGCCAGCAGCCAAGATATATTACAAAACTATGGCTACACCTTC.

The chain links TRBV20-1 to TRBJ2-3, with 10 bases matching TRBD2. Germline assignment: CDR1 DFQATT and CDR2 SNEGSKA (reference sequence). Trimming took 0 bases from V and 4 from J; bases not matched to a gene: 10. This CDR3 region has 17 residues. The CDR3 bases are TGCAGTGCTAGAGATCCAAGCGGGGGGGCAGTCGCAGATACGCAGTATTTT. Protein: CSARDPSGGAVADTQYF.

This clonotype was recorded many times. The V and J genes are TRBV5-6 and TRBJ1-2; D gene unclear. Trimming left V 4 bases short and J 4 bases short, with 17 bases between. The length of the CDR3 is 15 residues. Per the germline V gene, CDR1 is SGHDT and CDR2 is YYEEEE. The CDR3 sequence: CASSVPTRIFYGYTF. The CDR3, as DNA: TGTGCCAGCAGCGTACCGACACGGATTTTCTATGGCTACACCTTC.

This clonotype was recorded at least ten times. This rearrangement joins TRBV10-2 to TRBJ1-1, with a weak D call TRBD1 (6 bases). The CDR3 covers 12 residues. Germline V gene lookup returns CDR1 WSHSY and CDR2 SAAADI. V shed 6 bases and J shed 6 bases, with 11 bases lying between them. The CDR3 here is CASSLQGAEAFF. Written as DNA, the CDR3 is TGCGCCAGCAGCTTACAGGGCGCTGAAGCTTTCTTT.

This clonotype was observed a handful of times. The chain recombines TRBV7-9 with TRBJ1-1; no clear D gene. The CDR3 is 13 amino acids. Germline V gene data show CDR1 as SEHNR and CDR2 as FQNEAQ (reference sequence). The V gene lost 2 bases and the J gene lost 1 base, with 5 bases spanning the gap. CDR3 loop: CASSLKKNTEAFF. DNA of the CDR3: TGTGCCAGCAGCTTAAAGAAGAACACTGAAGCTTTCTTT.

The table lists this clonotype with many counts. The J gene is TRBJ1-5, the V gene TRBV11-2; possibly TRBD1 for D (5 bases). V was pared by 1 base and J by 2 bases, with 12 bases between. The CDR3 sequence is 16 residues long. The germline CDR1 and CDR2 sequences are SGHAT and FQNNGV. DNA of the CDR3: TGTGCCAGCAGCTTAGGGGACGGGGCGGGCAATCAGCCCCAGCATTTT. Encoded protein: CASSLGDGAGNQPQHF.

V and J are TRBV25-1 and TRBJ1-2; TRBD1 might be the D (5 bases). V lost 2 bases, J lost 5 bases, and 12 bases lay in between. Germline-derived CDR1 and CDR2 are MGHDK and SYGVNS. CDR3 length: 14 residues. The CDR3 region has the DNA TGTGCCAGCAGTGAAGCGGGACCGATATATGGCTACACCTTC. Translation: CASSEAGPIYGYTF.

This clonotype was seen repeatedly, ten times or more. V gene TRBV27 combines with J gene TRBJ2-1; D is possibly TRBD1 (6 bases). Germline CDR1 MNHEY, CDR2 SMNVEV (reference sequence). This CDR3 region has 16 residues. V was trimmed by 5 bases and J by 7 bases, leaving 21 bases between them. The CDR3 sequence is CASSLTQGPPGNEQFF. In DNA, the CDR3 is TGTGCCAGCAGTCTAACTCAGGGGCCTCCAGGGAATGAGCAGTTCTTC.

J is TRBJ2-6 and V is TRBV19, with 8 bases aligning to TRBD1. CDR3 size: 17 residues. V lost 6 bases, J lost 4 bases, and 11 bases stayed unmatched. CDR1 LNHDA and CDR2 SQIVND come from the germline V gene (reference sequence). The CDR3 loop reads CASRGTGLTEGANVLTF. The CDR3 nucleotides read TGTGCCAGTAGGGGGACAGGCCTCACGGAAGGGGCCAACGTCCTGACTTTC.

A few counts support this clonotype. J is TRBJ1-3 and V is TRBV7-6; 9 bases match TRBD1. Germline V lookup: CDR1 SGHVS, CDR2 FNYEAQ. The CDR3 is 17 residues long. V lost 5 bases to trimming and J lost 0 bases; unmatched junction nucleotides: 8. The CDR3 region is CASSPRLQGASGNTIYF. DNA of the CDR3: TGTGCCAGCAGCCCAAGACTACAGGGGGCCTCTGGAAACACCATATATTTT.